The TCR beta chain described here comes from a study of shared clonotypes between healthy human individuals (dated by TCRdb to the early 2020s). Looking at the study overall: Two women and three men aged 18 to 49 years were included in the cohort. For each donor, three plates each were used for CD4 naive and CD4 memory, two plates were used for CD8 naive, and one plate was used for CD8 memory. Per donor, leukapheresis produced somewhere between about 0.8 and 9 billion PBMCs. The study deeply sequenced blood TCR repertoires of roughly five healthy adults to estimate repertoire size and the extent of clonotype sharing between individuals. Libraries were prepared and TCR repertoires were sequenced by different laboratories using diverse techniques, in order to increase sequencing depth and limit assay-specific biases.

The donors were healthy, HIV-negative adults with no recently reported acute infections or vaccinations. Every donor was a Caucasian adult residing in Nashville, Tennessee, USA. CD4+ T cells were enriched through magnetic negative selection, after which naive cells were positively selected on CD45RA and the remaining negative fraction served as the memory subset. Blood was collected by leukapheresis, and PBMCs were isolated by Ficoll-Histopaque density gradient centrifugation and then cryopreserved in liquid nitrogen vapor phase. Analytical flow cytometry was used to check the purity and quantity of every magnetically sorted T cell population. Genomic DNA was isolated from every sorted fraction and measured by UV absorbance on a Nanodrop 2000c. A note on this clone: The target of this receptor is not known. No base-level quality is on record; no much larger clone is a single base apart.

V ends up 3 bases short and J 0 bases short, with an unmatched junction base count of 6. CDR1 KGHSH and CDR2 LQKENI are derived from the germline V gene. The CDR3 contains 17 residues, cysteine and phenylalanine counted. Only the CDR3 DNA is retained, 51 bases long and in frame from the first base. TCR CDR3 regions were amplified from genomic DNA by multiplex PCR using the deep immunoSEQ assay. Genomic DNA extracted from each cell subset was distributed evenly over all wells of several immunoSEQ 96-well plates, and each plate served as one replicate. Each replicate PCR for sorted subsets received about 0.2 ug genomic DNA, equal to about 30,000 T cell genomes. Purified libraries were measured with a Qubit 3.0 fluorometer, size-checked on a Bioanalyzer 2100, and measured again with the KAPA Library Quantification kit. Every immunoSEQ 96-well plate was sequenced on a separate single-read 150-cycle Illumina NextSeq 550 flow cell. The source study handled its data this way. The immunoSEQ output contained only junctional sequences without quality scores, so filtering could not match that applied to full-length reads. Sequences were annotated with PyIR, a Python wrapper for IgBLAST v1.9, and V/J genes and CDR3 were assigned using IMGT germline references. Reads were filtered out if the reads had weak V/J assignments (E-value above 1e-6), no CDR3, stop codons, out-of-frame junctions, or ambiguous translated residues. A V3J clonotype was defined by an identical inferred V gene, J gene, and CDR3 amino acid sequence. To compute the percentage overlap between repertoires, the number of shared unique clonotypes was divided by the size of the smaller repertoire. Repertoire richness was assessed with RTK rarefaction, the Chao1 estimator, and Recon v2.1 estimates of unobserved clonotypes. Generation probabilities were computed with OLGA for all TCRbeta clonotypes obtained by the gDNA method from several donors. TCRdb stores this immuneACCESS table with in-frame sequences only. Part of the clones is absent; in the studies checked, under half of the shortfall reflects unresolved V genes, and no reason is known for the rest. V and J calls and clone size are as listed in that table; D and trimming were resolved from the DNA. The sample records about 2.4 million clones, 80% to 95% of which are singletons. 0.36% of the sample is taken by the ten largest.

Study-wide findings and limitations: When a few donors were compared, the shared fraction of clonotypes was about 5% for naive CD4, around 3.6% for naive CD8, about 2.5% for memory CD4, and 0.3% to 0.5% for memory CD8. Only blood was sampled, and tissue TCR repertoires likely differ from those in blood. Rarefaction of sorted-subset datasets indicated incomplete sequencing despite the large sequencing depth. Larger estimated clonotype richness was generally found for naive subsets than for memory subsets. The small number of donors limited the genetic and exposure-history diversity represented. Compared with non-shared clonotypes, clonotypes shared by all four sorted-subset donors had higher generation probabilities. Based on pairwise subsampling, the degree of clonotype sharing among donors was expected to be affected by sequencing depth.

The sequenced material came from naive CD4+ T cells from PBMCs. Sample cell subset or site, as interpreted from the label and publication: CD45RA+ positively selected. The source is a man between 18 and 29 years old in good health. Some clones in this sample may be carry-over from other donors' samples. Recombination connected TRBV18 to TRBJ1-3; 9 central nucleotides agree with TRBD1. The nucleotides are TGTGCCAGCTCACCTTTCGGACAGGGGAGCTCTGGAAACACCATATATTTT. Translated, it reads CASSPFGQGSSGNTIYF.